This T cell receptor (beta chain) was documented in a study of T cell repertoires in cytomegalovirus infection. Study summary: In the study, CMV epitopes included recently identified HLA-C-restricted and well-studied HLA-B-restricted ones.

The CDR3 is 16 amino acids. Germline trimming cut 5 bases from V and 4 bases from J; bases unmatched to any gene: 10. The V gene's germline CDR1 is SGHTA and CDR2 FQGNSA. The study, taken as a whole, reports: Dominating the ex vivo response were HLA-C-restricted CMV-specific TCR beta clonotypes. Carriers of CMV and the relevant HLA type were discriminated by public TCR beta frequency.

A remark on this clonotype: Its antigen is still unknown.

TCRdb ran MiXCR on the reads and lists one entry per CDR3 protein. Here the sample spans around 570,000 distinct CDR3 sequences, 40% being singletons. The chain uses TRBV7-2 and TRBJ2-7; 11 bases agree with TRBD2. The starting material was cultured PBMCs, obtained from culture after CMV antigen stimulation. The sequence derives from a human donor in good health (CMV status not recorded). Some clones in this sample may be carry-over from other donors' samples. The CDR3 sequence is CASSDTGTSGVYEQYF. CDR3 nucleotide sequence: TGTGCCAGCAGCGATACCGGGACTAGCGGAGTATACGAGCAGTACTTC.